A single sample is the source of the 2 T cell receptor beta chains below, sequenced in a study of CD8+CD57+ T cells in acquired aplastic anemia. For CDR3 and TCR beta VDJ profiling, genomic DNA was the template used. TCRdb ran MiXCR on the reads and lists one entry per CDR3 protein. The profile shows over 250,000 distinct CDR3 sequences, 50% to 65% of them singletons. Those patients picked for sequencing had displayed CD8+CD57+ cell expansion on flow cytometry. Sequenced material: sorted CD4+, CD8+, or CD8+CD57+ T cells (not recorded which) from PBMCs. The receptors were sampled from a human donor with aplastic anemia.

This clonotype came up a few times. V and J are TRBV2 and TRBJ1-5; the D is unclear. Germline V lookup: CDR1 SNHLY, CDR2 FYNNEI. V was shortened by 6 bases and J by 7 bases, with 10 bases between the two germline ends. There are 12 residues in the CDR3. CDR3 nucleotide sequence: TGTGCCAGCAGCGGCAGGCTCCAGCCCCAGCATTTT. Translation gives CASSGRLQPQHF. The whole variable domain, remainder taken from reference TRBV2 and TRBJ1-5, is EPEVTQTPSHQVTQMGQEVILRCVPISNHLYFYWYRQILGQKVEFLVSFYNNEISEKSEIFDDQFSVERPDGSNFTLKIRSTKLEDSAMYFCASSGRLQPQHFGDGTRLSIL.

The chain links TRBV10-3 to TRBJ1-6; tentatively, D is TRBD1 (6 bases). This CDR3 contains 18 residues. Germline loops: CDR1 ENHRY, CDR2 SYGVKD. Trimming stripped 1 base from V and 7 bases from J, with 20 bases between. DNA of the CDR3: TGTGCCATCAGTGAGTTGCCCCGCAGGGGTCAGCCGAATTCACCCCTCCACTTT. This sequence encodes CAISELPRRGQPNSPLHF.